The rows below give T cell receptor beta chains drawn from one sample of a study of OX40 agonist ivuxolimab in advanced cancers. Data came from immunoSEQ multiplex PCR; TCRdb stores just in-frame clones and leaves some out. The data contain over 65,000 clones, 80% to 90% of them singletons. The source material was CD4+ or CD8+ T cells sorted from blood, sampled in a trial of the OX40 agonist ivuxolimab. Receptor source: an adult with an advanced solid tumor such as melanoma, head and neck, liver or kidney cancer. CDR3s include the opening cysteine and the closing phenylalanine or tryptophan. The D gene is left open where the match is weak. Expanded clones are given a class, and other clones once, few, many or no size at all.

D,J,V,size,DNA,CDR3
-,TRBJ1-2,TRBV7-9,-,TGTGCCAGCAGCTTGGCGGTTCCTAACTATGGCTACACCTTC,CASSLAVPNYGYTF
-,TRBJ1-5,TRBV2,-,TGTGCCAGCAGGGGGTCGGATCAGCCCCAGCATTTT,CASRGSDQPQHF
TRBD2,TRBJ2-3,TRBV11-2,-,TGTGCCAGCAGCTTATTAGCGGGGGGCCTCACAGATACGCAGTATTTT,CASSLLAGGLTDTQYF
-,TRBJ1-3,TRBV29-1,few,TGCAGCGTCACTCTCCGGGACGGATTGCCCACCATATATTTT,CSVTLRDGLPTIYF
-,TRBJ2-5,TRBV19,-,TGTGCCAGTAATGGGGGAGAGGGGCAAGAGACCCAGTACTTC,CASNGGEGQETQYF
TRBD2,TRBJ2-5,TRBV19,-,TGTGCCAGTAGTACCAGCGGGGCTAGTGAGGCCCAGTACTTC,CASSTSGASEAQYF
TRBD1,TRBJ1-1,TRBV2,-,TGTGCCAGCACCGAGGGGGCCAGGGCAAACACTGAAGCTTTCTTT,CASTEGARANTEAFF
-,TRBJ1-2,TRBV5-6,-,TGTGCCAGCAGCTTCCCTTACTATGGCTACACCTTC,CASSFPYYGYTF
TRBD1,TRBJ1-4,TRBV29-1,-,TGCAGCGTTCTGTCCGGGACAGCTAATGAAAAACTGTTTTTT,CSVLSGTANEKLFF
TRBD2,TRBJ2-1,TRBV7-2,-,TGTGCCAGCAGCTTAGGACCGCGCGGGGGACACAATGAGCAGTTCTTC,CASSLGPRGGHNEQFF
-,TRBJ1-1,TRBV30,-,TGTGCCTGGAGTGTACACAGGAACACTGAAGCTTTCTTT,CAWSVHRNTEAFF
-,TRBJ2-1,TRBV2,-,TGTGCCAGCAGTGAAGCTTGGCAGGCATCACCTAACAATGAGCAGTTCTTC,CASSEAWQASPNNEQFF
TRBD1,TRBJ1-2,TRBV7-3,-,TGTGCCAGCAGCTTAATGCCGGGACAGGGGGCTTTCTATGGCTACACCTTC,CASSLMPGQGAFYGYTF
TRBD1,TRBJ2-1,TRBV6-6,-,TGTGCCAGCAGCTTCTCCTCAGGGGGTCACAATGAGCAGTTCTTC,CASSFSSGGHNEQFF
TRBD1,TRBJ1-1,TRBV5-1,-,TGCGCCAGCAGCTTGTTAGGTAGCCAGGGGGATGCTTTCTTT,CASSLLGSQGDAFF
-,TRBJ1-5,TRBV19,-,TGTGCCAGTAGTATTTTGGGACACGGGTTTAATCAGCCCCAGCATTTT,CASSILGHGFNQPQHF
TRBD1,TRBJ1-1,TRBV7-9,-,TGTGCCAGCAGCTTCAGGGGGCGGAACACTGAAGCTTTCTTT,CASSFRGRNTEAFF
-,TRBJ1-4,TRBV4-1,-,TGCGCCAGCAGCCAACCGATTGGGGAAAAACTGTTTTTT,CASSQPIGEKLFF
-,TRBJ1-3,TRBV28,-,TGTGCCAGCAGTCCCGGATACGCCAACTCTGGAAACACCATATATTTT,CASSPGYANSGNTIYF
TRBD1,TRBJ1-4,TRBV30,-,TGTGCCTGGAGTGTACTTGGACAGGGGGCGGAAAAACTGTTTTTT,CAWSVLGQGAEKLFF
TRBD2,TRBJ2-1,TRBV30,-,TGTGCCTGGAGTGATAAGCGGGGGGTTCGATCCTACAATGAGCAGTTCTTC,CAWSDKRGVRSYNEQFF
-,TRBJ2-7,TRBV6-1,few,TGTGCCAGCAGTGAAAAAAGGTTCGAGCAGTACTTC,CASSEKRFEQYF
-,TRBJ1-3,TRBV4-2,-,TGTGCCAGCAGCCAGCGACTAGGGGAAGGTGGAAACACCATATATTTT,CASSQRLGEGGNTIYF
TRBD1,TRBJ1-5,TRBV11-2,-,TGTGCCAGCAGCCTCGGACAGGGGGTGGGTATAGGCAATCAGCCCCAGCATTTT,CASSLGQGVGIGNQPQHF
TRBD1,TRBJ1-5,TRBV30,few,TGTGCCTGGGCAGGGGGAAGCAATCAGCCCCAGCATTTT,CAWAGGSNQPQHF
TRBD1,TRBJ1-5,TRBV5-1,-,TGCGCCAGCAGCCGGGACAGGGGGGATCAGCCCCAGCATTTT,CASSRDRGDQPQHF
TRBD1,TRBJ1-6,TRBV7-9,-,TGTGCCAGCAGCGTCGACAGGGTTATCGCACCCCTCCACTTT,CASSVDRVIAPLHF
TRBD1,TRBJ1-2,TRBV30,-,TGTGCCTGGAGCCACAGGGGGCGGATCGCGGAGGATGGCTACACCTTC,CAWSHRGRIAEDGYTF
-,TRBJ2-3,TRBV2,-,TGTGCCAGTGGGAGGGGGCGGACAGATACGCAGTATTTT,CASGRGRTDTQYF
TRBD2,TRBJ2-5,TRBV5-1,-,TGCGCCAGCAGCCAGACTAGCGGGTCCCAAGAGACCCAGTACTTC,CASSQTSGSQETQYF
-,TRBJ2-2,TRBV7-3,-,TGTGCCAGCAGCTTAAATCGGGCGGGAAACACCGGGGAGCTGTTTTTT,CASSLNRAGNTGELFF
TRBD1,TRBJ1-2,TRBV9,few,TGTGCCAGCAGAAAACAGGGGTGGGTCGGCTACACCTTC,CASRKQGWVGYTF
-,TRBJ2-7,TRBV5-4,-,TGTGCCAGCAGTTTGGGGGTTCAGAGAAACTACGAGCAGTACTTC,CASSLGVQRNYEQYF
-,TRBJ1-2,TRBV28,-,TGTGCCAGCACTGGGCTTTATGGCTACACCTTC,CASTGLYGYTF
-,TRBJ2-3,TRBV4-2,-,TGTGCCAGCAGCCAAGAAGTTGCGGGCCCCCTTCATACGCAGTATTTT,CASSQEVAGPLHTQYF
-,TRBJ2-2,TRBV30,-,TGTGCCTGGACTGAGCAGGTCACCGGGGAGCTGTTTTTT,CAWTEQVTGELFF
-,TRBJ2-7,TRBV20-1,-,TGCAGTGCGGTTGACTACGAGCAGTACTTC,CSAVDYEQYF
-,TRBJ1-2,TRBV30,-,TGTGCCTGGAGTGAGGCACCCCGGGACCTCCGGGGGGGTGGCTACACCTTC,CAWSEAPRDLRGGGYTF
TRBD1,TRBJ1-5,TRBV6-4,few,TGTGCCAGCAGTGGTCACCGGGACAGGGAAGGTCAGCCCCAGCATTTT,CASSGHRDREGQPQHF
-,TRBJ1-4,TRBV7-6,once,TGTGCCAGCAGCTTAGATTTCAGGGGAGAGGAAAAACTGTTTTTT,CASSLDFRGEEKLFF
TRBD1,TRBJ2-2,TRBV5-1,-,TGCGCCAGCAGCGAAGGGTTGACAGGGGGCGGCGGGGAGCTGTTTTTT,CASSEGLTGGGGELFF
-,TRBJ2-7,TRBV6-1,-,TGTGCCAGCAGTGAAGGAGGAGGCTTCTACGAGCAGTACTTC,CASSEGGGFYEQYF